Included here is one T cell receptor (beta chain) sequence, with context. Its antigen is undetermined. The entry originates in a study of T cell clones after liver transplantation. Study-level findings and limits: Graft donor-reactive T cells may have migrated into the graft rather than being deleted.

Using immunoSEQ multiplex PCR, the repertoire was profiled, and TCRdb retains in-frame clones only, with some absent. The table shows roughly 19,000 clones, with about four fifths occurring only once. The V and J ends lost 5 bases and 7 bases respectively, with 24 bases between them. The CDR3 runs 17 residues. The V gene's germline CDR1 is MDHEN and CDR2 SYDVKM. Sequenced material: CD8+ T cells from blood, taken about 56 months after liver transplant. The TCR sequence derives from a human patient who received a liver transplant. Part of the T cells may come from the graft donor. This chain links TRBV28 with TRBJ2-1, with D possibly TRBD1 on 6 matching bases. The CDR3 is CASSPDPSPATGNEQFF. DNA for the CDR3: TGTGCCAGCAGTCCGGACCCCAGTCCAGCAACAGGGAATGAGCAGTTCTTC.